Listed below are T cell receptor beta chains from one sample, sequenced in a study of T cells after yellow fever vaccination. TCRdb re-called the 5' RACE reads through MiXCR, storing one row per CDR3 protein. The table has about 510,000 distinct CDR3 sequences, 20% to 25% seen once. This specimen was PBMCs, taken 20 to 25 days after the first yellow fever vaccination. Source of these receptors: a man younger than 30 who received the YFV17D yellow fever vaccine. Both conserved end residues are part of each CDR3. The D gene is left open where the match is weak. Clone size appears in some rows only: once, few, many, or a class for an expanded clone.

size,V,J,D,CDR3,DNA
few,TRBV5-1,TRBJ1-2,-,CASSSSPGRSDYGYTF,TGCGCCAGCAGCTCTTCGCCTGGTAGGAGTGACTATGGCTACACCTTC
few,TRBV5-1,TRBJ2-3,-,CASSYPGQSTDTQYF,TGCGCCAGCAGCTACCCGGGACAAAGCACAGATACGCAGTATTTT
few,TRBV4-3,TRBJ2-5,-,CASSQGQIETQYF,TGCGCCAGCAGCCAAGGACAGATAGAGACCCAGTACTTC
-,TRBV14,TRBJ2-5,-,CASSQDSSLETQYF,TGTGCCAGCAGCCAAGATAGCAGCTTGGAGACCCAGTACTTC
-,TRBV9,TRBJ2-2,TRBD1,CASSIKGQGYVRTGELFF,TGTGCCAGCAGCATAAAGGGACAGGGGTATGTGCGGACCGGGGAGCTGTTTTTT
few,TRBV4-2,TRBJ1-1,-,CATEIGQGINTEAFF,TGTGCCACGGAAATAGGGCAGGGTATTAACACTGAAGCTTTCTTT
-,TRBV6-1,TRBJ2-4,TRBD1,CASGRDRGLSGKNIQYF,TGTGCCAGCGGCCGGGACAGGGGGCTTTCAGGCAAAAACATTCAGTACTTC
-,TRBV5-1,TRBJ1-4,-,CASSSHGGEKLFF,TGCGCCAGCAGCTCCCACGGGGGGGAAAAACTGTTTTTT
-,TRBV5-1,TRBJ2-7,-,CASSFQGEGYEQYF,TGCGCCAGCAGCTTCCAGGGGGAGGGTTACGAGCAGTACTTC
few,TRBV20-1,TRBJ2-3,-,CSAREDSSSTDTQYF,TGCAGTGCTAGAGAGGATAGTTCGAGCACAGATACGCAGTATTTT
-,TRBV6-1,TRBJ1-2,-,CASSQPGGGGANYGYTF,TGTGCCAGCAGTCAACCCGGTGGGGGGGGCGCTAACTATGGCTACACCTTC
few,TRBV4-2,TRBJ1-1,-,CASSQGVGTEAFF,TGTGCCAGCAGCCAAGGGGTGGGGACAGAAGCTTTCTTT
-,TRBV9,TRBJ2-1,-,CASSVVGTGYNEQFF,TGTGCCAGCAGCGTAGTGGGGACTGGATACAATGAGCAGTTCTTC
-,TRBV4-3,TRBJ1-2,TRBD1,CASSRYYGQAIYGYTF,TGCGCCAGCAGCCGCTACTACGGACAGGCTATCTATGGCTACACCTTC
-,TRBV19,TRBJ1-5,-,CASSLPGKVAGGQPQHF,TGTGCCAGTAGTCTTCCAGGAAAAGTCGCTGGGGGTCAGCCCCAGCATTTT
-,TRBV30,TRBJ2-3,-,CAWSVTRNTDTQYF,TGTGCCTGGAGTGTAACCCGGAACACAGATACGCAGTATTTT
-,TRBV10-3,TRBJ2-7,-,CAISESPDTYEQYF,TGTGCCATCAGTGAGTCCCCAGATACCTACGAGCAGTACTTC
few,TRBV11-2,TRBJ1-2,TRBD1,CASSLNALSGQGALGYTF,TGTGCCAGCAGCTTAAATGCCTTAAGTGGACAGGGGGCTCTTGGCTACACCTTC
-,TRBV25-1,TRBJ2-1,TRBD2,CASSAILAGAWNEQFF,TGTGCCAGCAGTGCGATACTAGCGGGGGCCTGGAATGAGCAGTTCTTC
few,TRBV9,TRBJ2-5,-,CASSSTGGQHETQYF,TGTGCCAGCAGCTCCACGGGGGGCCAACACGAGACCCAGTACTTC
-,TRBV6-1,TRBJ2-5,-,CASSGGSGIETQYF,TGTGCCAGCAGCGGGGGCTCGGGAATCGAGACCCAGTACTTC
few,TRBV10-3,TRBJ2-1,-,CAISRGINEQFF,TGTGCCATCTCCCGGGGGATCAATGAGCAGTTCTTC
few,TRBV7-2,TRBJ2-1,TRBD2,CASSLVRASGGYNEQFF,TGTGCCAGCAGCTTAGTGCGGGCTAGCGGGGGATACAATGAGCAGTTCTTC
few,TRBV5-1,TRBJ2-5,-,CASRGGHGTAQETQYF,TGCGCCAGTCGGGGGGGACATGGGACAGCCCAAGAGACCCAGTACTTC
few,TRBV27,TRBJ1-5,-,CASSPRGGAGNQPQHF,TGTGCCAGCAGTCCTAGGGGAGGGGCCGGGAATCAGCCCCAGCATTTT
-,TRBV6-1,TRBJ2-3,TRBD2,CASTKTSGGSEDTQYF,TGTGCCAGCACCAAGACTAGCGGGGGGAGCGAAGATACGCAGTATTTT
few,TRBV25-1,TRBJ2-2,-,CASSEYTGIRELFF,TGTGCCAGCAGTGAATATACGGGAATCCGGGAGCTGTTTTTT
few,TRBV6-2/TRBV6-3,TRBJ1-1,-,CASSYGGAFF,TGTGCCAGCAGTTATGGCGGCGCTTTCTTT
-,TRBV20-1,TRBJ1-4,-,CSASTGRREKLFF,TGCAGTGCTAGCACAGGAAGGAGAGAAAAACTGTTTTTT
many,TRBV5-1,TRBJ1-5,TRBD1,CASSTTGNQPQHF,TGCGCCAGCAGCACGACAGGGAACCAGCCCCAGCATTTT
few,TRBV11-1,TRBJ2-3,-,CASSRPWGRSTDTQYF,TGTGCCAGCAGCCGTCCATGGGGGCGTAGCACAGATACGCAGTATTTT
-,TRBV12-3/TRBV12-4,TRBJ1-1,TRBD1,CASSYYAGTGGTEAFF,TGTGCCAGCAGTTACTACGCCGGGACAGGCGGCACTGAAGCTTTCTTT
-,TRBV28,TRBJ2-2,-,CASSLLDRTGELFF,TGTGCCAGCAGTTTATTAGACAGGACCGGGGAGCTGTTTTTT
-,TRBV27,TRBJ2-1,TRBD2,CASSPWGTNSYNEQFF,TGTGCCAGCAGCCCTTGGGGGACTAACTCCTACAATGAGCAGTTCTTC
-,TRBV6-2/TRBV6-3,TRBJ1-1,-,CASSWGVLDTEAFF,TGTGCCAGCAGTTGGGGGGTTCTGGACACTGAAGCTTTCTTT
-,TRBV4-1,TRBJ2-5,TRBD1,CASSQAGQGAPYQETQYF,TGCGCCAGCAGCCAAGCTGGACAGGGAGCCCCCTACCAAGAGACCCAGTACTTC
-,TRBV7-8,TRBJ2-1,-,CASSQYRDPMANEQFF,TGTGCCAGCAGCCAGTACCGGGACCCGATGGCCAATGAGCAGTTCTTC
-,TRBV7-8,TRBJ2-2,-,CASRLEDTGELFF,TGTGCCAGCAGGTTAGAGGACACCGGGGAGCTGTTTTTT
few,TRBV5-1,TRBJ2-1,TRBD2,CASSLSGGFDPGAFF,TGCGCCAGCAGCTTGTCGGGGGGGTTCGACCCCGGAGCATTCTTC
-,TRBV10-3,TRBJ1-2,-,CAISEEGAGYTF,TGTGCCATCAGTGAGGAGGGCGCCGGCTACACCTTC
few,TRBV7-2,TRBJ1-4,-,CASSLPRKGEKLFF,TGTGCCAGCAGCCTACCCCGGAAGGGTGAAAAACTGTTTTTT
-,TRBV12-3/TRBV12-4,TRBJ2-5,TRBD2,CASSSLAGQETQYF,TGTGCCAGCAGTAGCCTAGCGGGGCAAGAGACCCAGTACTTC
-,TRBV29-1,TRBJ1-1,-,CSVEDRQGRNTEAFF,TGCAGCGTTGAAGATCGGCAGGGGAGGAACACTGAAGCTTTCTTT
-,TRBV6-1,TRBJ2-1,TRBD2,CASIGGSYNEQFF,TGTGCCAGCATCGGGGGGTCCTACAATGAGCAGTTCTTC
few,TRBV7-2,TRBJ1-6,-,CASSLVQSSYNSPLHF,TGTGCCAGCAGCTTAGTCCAGAGCTCCTATAATTCACCCCTCCACTTT